Following are 11 T cell receptor beta chains from one sample sequenced in a study of blood T cells in healthy people across ages. Combining a sample-barcoded 5' primer with a J-beta primer mix, a second PCR ran for roughly 7 to 12 cycles. TCRdb reprocessed the 5' RACE reads with MiXCR, giving one entry per CDR3 protein. Among 850,000 to 1,000,000 distinct CDR3 sequences, just over 50% were seen once, and the ten largest hold 20% to 25%. The sequencing input was blood. The receptors originated from a woman aged 55-70 years in good health.

V is TRBV5-1 and J is TRBJ1-4, with D maybe TRBD1 (6 bases). Trimming stripped 0 bases from V and 8 bases from J, with 14 bases between. CDR1 SGHRS and CDR2 YFSETQ come from the germline V gene. The CDR3 runs 15 residues. The CDR3 bases are TGCGCCAGCAGCTTGGCTCCGGGGGCCCCGGAAAAACTGTTTTTT. Translated, it gives CASSLAPGAPEKLFF.

The chain links TRBV27 to TRBJ1-2; 7 nucleotides line up with TRBD1. CDR3 length: 15 residues. V shed 5 bases, J shed 4 bases, and the junction held 10 bases outside the gene matches. Per the germline V gene, CDR1 is MNHEY and CDR2 is SMNVEV (reference sequence). CDR3 amino acids: CASSPTTGLSYGYTF. In nucleotides, the CDR3 is TGTGCCAGCAGTCCCACGACAGGGCTAAGCTATGGCTACACCTTC.

Only a few counts were recorded for this clonotype. The chain is built from TRBV4-1 and TRBJ2-7; D remains ambiguous. Germline V gene data show CDR1 as MGHRA and CDR2 as YSYEKL. Between the trimmed V and J ends, which lost 4 bases and 4 bases, there was a span of 11 bases. The CDR3 consists of 13 residues. Written as DNA, the CDR3 is TGCGCCAGCAGCCTTCTCGAGGCTTACGAGCAGTACTTC. Protein sequence: CASSLLEAYEQYF.

V is TRBV7-9 and J is TRBJ2-1; no definite D call. Trimming removed 3 bases at V and 8 bases at J, with 11 bases between. CDR1 is SEHNR and CDR2 is FQNEAQ in the germline V gene (reference sequence). The CDR3 loop spans 13 amino acids. CDR3 sequence (DNA): TGTGCCAGCAGCTTTACCATCGGCGATGAGCAGTTCTTC. It encodes CASSFTIGDEQFF.

The rearrangement links TRBV15 to TRBJ2-7; 14 bases align to TRBD2. The J segment lost 2 bases and the V segment lost 7 bases, leaving 16 bases of the junction unmatched. The CDR3 is 19 residues long. Germline V lookup: CDR1 LNHNV, CDR2 YYDKDF (reference sequence). Here the CDR3 reads CATTTRTSGRNLRTYEQYF. The CDR3 bases are TGTGCCACCACCACTCGGACTAGCGGGAGGAATTTAAGGACCTACGAGCAGTACTTC.

This chain connects TRBV24-1 to TRBJ2-1; D unresolved. Looked up from germline, CDR1 is KGHDR and CDR2 is SFDVKD. The CDR3 covers 13 residues. Trimming took off 7 bases at V and 4 bases at J, with 10 bases between the two ends. Here the CDR3 reads CATRGSLYNEQFF. CDR3 nucleotide sequence: TGTGCCACCAGAGGATCTCTGTACAATGAGCAGTTCTTC.

This rearrangement joins TRBV20-1 to TRBJ1-6; D possibly corresponds to TRBD1 (6 bases). Trimming took off 6 bases at V and 0 bases at J, with 12 bases between the two ends. CDR1 is DFQATT, CDR2 SNEGSKA, per germline (reference sequence). The CDR3 has 15 amino acids. This CDR3 reads CSARLGGSYNSPLHF. For the CDR3, the DNA is TGCAGTGCCAGGCTAGGGGGCTCCTATAATTCACCCCTCCACTTT.

J is TRBJ2-5 and V is TRBV4-1, with D tentatively TRBD1 or TRBD2 (5 bases each). Gene TRBJ2-7 matches the end of the DNA better, so the J call may be wrong. The CDR3 contains 13 residues. The germline CDR1 and CDR2 sequences are MGHRA and YSYEKL. The DNA for the CDR3 is TGCGCCAGCAGACCGCAGGGAGTTGGCGAGCAGTACTTC. Translation gives CASRPQGVGEQYF.

The chain uses TRBV27 and TRBJ1-2, with D maybe TRBD1 (6 bases). The germline V gene has CDR1 MNHEY and CDR2 SMNVEV (reference sequence). This CDR3 region has 15 residues. The V and J ends lost 5 bases and 4 bases respectively, with 17 bases between them. CDR3 loop: CASSRRGGDVYGYTF. Written as DNA, the CDR3 is TGTGCCAGCAGTCGCCGAGGGGGGGATGTCTATGGCTACACCTTC.

The rearrangement links TRBV27 to TRBJ2-7, with TRBD2 identical over 10 bases. From germline, CDR1 is MNHEY and CDR2 SMNVEV (reference sequence). This CDR3 region has 18 residues. V lost 2 bases, J lost 0 bases, and 10 bases stayed unmatched. CDR3 residues: CASSLGRLAGPFSYEQYF. CDR3 sequence (DNA): TGTGCCAGCAGTTTAGGGAGACTAGCGGGTCCGTTCTCCTACGAGCAGTACTTC.

The V call is TRBV30, the J call TRBJ2-1; D unclear. Trimming stripped 2 bases from V and 0 bases from J, with 8 bases between. The germline CDR1 and CDR2 sequences are GTSNPN and SVGIG (reference sequence). The CDR3 totals 14 residues. The CDR3 nucleotides are TGTGCCTGGAGTTGGCCCAGCTCCTACAATGAGCAGTTCTTC. Translation: CAWSWPSSYNEQFF.